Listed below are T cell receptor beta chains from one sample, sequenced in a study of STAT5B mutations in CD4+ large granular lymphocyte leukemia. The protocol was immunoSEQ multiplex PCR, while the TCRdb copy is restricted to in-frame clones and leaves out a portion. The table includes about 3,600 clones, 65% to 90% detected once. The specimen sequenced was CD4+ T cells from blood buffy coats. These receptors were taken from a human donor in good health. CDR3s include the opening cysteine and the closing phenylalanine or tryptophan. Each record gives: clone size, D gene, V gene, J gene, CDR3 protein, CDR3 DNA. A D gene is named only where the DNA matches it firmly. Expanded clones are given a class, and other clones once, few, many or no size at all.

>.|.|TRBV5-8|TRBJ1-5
CASSSRTANQPQHF
TGTGCCAGCAGCTCCCGGACAGCAAATCAGCCCCAGCATTTT
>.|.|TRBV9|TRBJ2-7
CASSPTTGTSYEQYF
TGTGCCAGCAGCCCAACAACCGGGACGAGCTACGAGCAGTACTTC
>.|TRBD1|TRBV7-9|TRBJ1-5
CASSSGQINQPQHF
TGTGCCAGCAGCTCGGGACAGATTAATCAGCCCCAGCATTTT
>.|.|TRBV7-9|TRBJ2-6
CASTSTLSGANVLTF
TGTGCCAGCACTTCGACCCTCTCTGGGGCCAACGTCCTGACTTTC
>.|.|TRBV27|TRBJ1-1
CASREIGLGNTEAFF
TGTGCCAGCAGGGAGATCGGGTTGGGGAACACTGAAGCTTTCTTT
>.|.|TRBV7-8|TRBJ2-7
CASSFGASAVSYEQYF
TGTGCCAGCAGCTTTGGGGCCTCAGCGGTCTCCTACGAGCAGTACTTC
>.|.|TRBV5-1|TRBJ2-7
CASSLDPGGDTYEQYF
TGCGCCAGCAGCTTGGACCCCGGCGGTGATACCTACGAGCAGTACTTC
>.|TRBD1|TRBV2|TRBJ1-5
CASSEGTGMFQPQHF
TGTGCCAGCAGTGAGGGGACAGGGATGTTTCAGCCCCAGCATTTT
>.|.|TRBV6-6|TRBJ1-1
CASSLSGPGNTEAFF
TGTGCCAGCAGCCTATCCGGACCCGGGAACACTGAAGCTTTCTTT
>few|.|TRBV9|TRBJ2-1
CASRPIPGQGTDNEQFF
TGTGCCAGCAGACCGATTCCGGGACAAGGGACTGACAATGAGCAGTTCTTC
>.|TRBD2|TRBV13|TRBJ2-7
CASSFRTSGSAQYF
TGTGCCAGCAGCTTCCGGACTAGCGGGAGCGCGCAGTACTTC
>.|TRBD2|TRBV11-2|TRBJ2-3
CASSSTSGRADTQYF
TGTGCCAGCAGCTCGACTAGCGGGAGGGCAGATACGCAGTATTTT
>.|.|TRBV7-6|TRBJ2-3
CASSLQGPATDTQYF
TGTGCCAGCAGCCTTCAGGGACCTGCCACAGATACGCAGTATTTT
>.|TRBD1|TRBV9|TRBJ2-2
CASSTYRGENTGELFF
TGTGCCAGCAGCACCTACAGGGGGGAGAACACCGGGGAGCTGTTTTTT
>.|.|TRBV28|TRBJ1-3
CASSSRGNTIYF
TGTGCCAGCAGTAGCAGGGGAAACACCATATATTTT
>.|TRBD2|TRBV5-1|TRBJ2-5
CASSWMVAGGETQYF
TGCGCCAGCAGCTGGATGGTAGCGGGCGGCGAGACCCAGTACTTC
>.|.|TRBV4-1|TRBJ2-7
CASSRDTLREQYF
TGCGCCAGCAGCCGGGACACCCTTCGGGAGCAGTACTTC
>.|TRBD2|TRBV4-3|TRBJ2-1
CASSQDNSGSYNEQFF
TGCGCCAGCAGCCAAGATAACAGCGGGAGCTACAATGAGCAGTTCTTC
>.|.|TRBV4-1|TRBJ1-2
CASSQVVGEGDGYTF
TGCGCCAGCAGCCAAGTCGTTGGAGAAGGAGATGGCTACACCTTC
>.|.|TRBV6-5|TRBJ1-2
CASSFTGTQYGYTF
TGTGCCAGCAGCTTTACCGGGACGCAATATGGCTACACCTTC
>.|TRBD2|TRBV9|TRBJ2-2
CASSVRSGSVSGELFF
TGTGCCAGCAGCGTGAGGAGCGGGAGCGTCAGCGGGGAGCTGTTTTTT
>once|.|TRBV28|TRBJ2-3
CASSFGGRSTDTQYF
TGTGCCAGCAGTTTTGGGGGGAGGAGCACAGATACGCAGTATTTT
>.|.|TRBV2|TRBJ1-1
CASRSGRDKAFF
TGTGCCAGCAGGTCGGGCAGGGACAAAGCTTTCTTT
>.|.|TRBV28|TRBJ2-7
CASRTDRAAVMPYEQYF
TGTGCCAGCAGGACGGACAGAGCAGCGGTTATGCCCTACGAGCAGTACTTC
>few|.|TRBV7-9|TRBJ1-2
CASSPPLAGEYGYTF
TGTGCCAGCAGCCCTCCCTTGGCAGGGGAATATGGCTACACCTTC
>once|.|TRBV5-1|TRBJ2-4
CASSLTDPAGIQYF
TGCGCCAGCAGCTTGACAGATCCTGCTGGGATTCAGTACTTC
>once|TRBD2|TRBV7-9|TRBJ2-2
CASSQGLAGDYTGELFF
TGTGCCAGCAGCCAGGGACTAGCGGGAGATTACACCGGGGAGCTGTTTTTT
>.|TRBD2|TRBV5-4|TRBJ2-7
CASSLEGLASEQYF
TGTGCCAGCAGCTTGGAAGGACTAGCAAGCGAGCAGTACTTC
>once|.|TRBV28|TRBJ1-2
CASSLRPQGPQRDYTF
TGTGCCAGCAGTCTACGCCCCCAGGGGCCGCAGAGAGACTACACCTTC
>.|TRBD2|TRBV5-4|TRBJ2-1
CASSAAGGLNEQFF
TGTGCCAGCAGCGCGGCGGGGGGGCTGAATGAGCAGTTCTTC
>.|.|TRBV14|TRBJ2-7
CASSQVPTYEQYF
TGTGCCAGCAGCCAAGTTCCGACCTACGAGCAGTACTTC
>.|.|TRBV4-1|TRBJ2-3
CASSQDGGTDTQYF
TGCGCCAGCAGCCAAGATGGTGGCACAGATACGCAGTATTTT
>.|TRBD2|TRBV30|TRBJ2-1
CAWSVLAGADNEQFF
TGTGCCTGGAGTGTACTAGCGGGGGCCGACAATGAGCAGTTCTTC
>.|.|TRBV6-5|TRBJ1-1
CASSAGQGTEAFF
TGTGCCAGCAGTGCGGGGCAGGGAACTGAAGCTTTCTTT
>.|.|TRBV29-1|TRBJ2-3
CSVVTDTQYF
TGCAGCGTTGTCACAGATACGCAGTATTTT
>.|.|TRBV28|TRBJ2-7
CASSLAGRGYF
TGTGCCAGCAGTTTAGCGGGTCGGGGGTACTTC
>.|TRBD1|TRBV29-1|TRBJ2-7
CSVVGVPGQGYEQYF
TGCAGCGTTGTGGGTGTCCCGGGACAGGGGTACGAGCAGTACTTC
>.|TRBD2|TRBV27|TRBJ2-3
CASSSLTSGSTDTQYF
TGTGCCAGCAGTTCCCTGACTAGCGGGAGCACAGATACGCAGTATTTT
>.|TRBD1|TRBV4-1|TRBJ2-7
CASSQDGTEPYEQYF
TGCGCCAGCAGCCAAGACGGGACAGAACCCTACGAGCAGTACTTC
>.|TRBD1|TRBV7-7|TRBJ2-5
CASSFWTGGEETQYF
TGTGCCAGCAGCTTTTGGACAGGGGGCGAGGAGACCCAGTACTTC
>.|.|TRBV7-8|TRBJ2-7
CASSFGDSRYEQYF
TGTGCCAGCAGCTTTGGAGACAGCCGCTACGAGCAGTACTTC
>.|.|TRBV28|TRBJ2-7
CASNRGSEQYF
TGTGCCAGCAACCGGGGAAGCGAGCAGTACTTC
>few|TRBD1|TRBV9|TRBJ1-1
CASSVEGQGNTEAFF
TGTGCCAGCAGCGTAGAGGGACAGGGTAACACTGAAGCTTTCTTT
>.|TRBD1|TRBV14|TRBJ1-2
CASSQTGTAHYGYTF
TGTGCCAGCAGCCAGACCGGGACAGCCCATTATGGCTACACCTTC